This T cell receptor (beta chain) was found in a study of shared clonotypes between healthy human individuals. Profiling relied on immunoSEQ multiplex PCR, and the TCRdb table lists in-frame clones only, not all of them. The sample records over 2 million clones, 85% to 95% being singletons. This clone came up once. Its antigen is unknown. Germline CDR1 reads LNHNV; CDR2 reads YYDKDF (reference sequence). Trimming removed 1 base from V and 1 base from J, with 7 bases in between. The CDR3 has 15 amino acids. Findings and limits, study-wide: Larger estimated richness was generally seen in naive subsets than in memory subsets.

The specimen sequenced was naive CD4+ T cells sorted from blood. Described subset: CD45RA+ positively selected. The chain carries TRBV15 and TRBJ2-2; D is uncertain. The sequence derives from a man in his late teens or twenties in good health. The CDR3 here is CATSRGRVNTGELFF. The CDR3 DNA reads TGTGCCACCAGCAGAGGACGGGTGAACACCGGGGAGCTGTTTTTT. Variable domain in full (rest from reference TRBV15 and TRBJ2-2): DAMVIQNPRYQVTQFGKPVTLSCSQTLNHNVMYWYQQKSSQAPKLLFHYYDKDFNNEADTPDNFQSRRPNTSFCFLDIRSPGLGDTAMYLCATSRGRVNTGELFFGEGSRLTVL.